Following are 12 T cell receptor beta chains from one sample sequenced in a study of Graves' ophthalmopathy and Graves' hyperthyroidism. The TCR beta CDR3 regions underwent amplification from RNA transcripts. The first round was an RT-PCR with HTBI primers, and the second round was a multiplex PCR. TCRdb ran MiXCR on the multiplex PCR reads and lists one entry per CDR3 protein. The sample carries about 740,000 distinct CDR3 sequences, approximately 40% recorded once. Sequencing was done on a sample of peripheral blood. The origin of the receptors is an adult man with Graves' ophthalmopathy.

This chain links TRBV29-1 with TRBJ2-7; no clear D gene. In germline, CDR1 is SQVTM, CDR2 ANQGSEA. V gave up 6 bases and J gave up 0 bases, with 3 bases separating them. This CDR3 has 10 residues. In DNA form, the CDR3 reads TGCAGCGTGAGCTCCTACGAGCAGTACTTC. Its translation is CSVSSYEQYF.

The CDR3 nucleotides read TGTGCCAGCAGCTTGGCGAGTTCCTATAATTCACCCCTCCACTTT. Its translation: CASSLASSYNSPLHF. The V call is TRBV7-3, the J call TRBJ1-6; D is undetermined. The CDR3 has 15 amino acids. The V end was cut by 3 bases, the J end by 1 base, with 7 bases between. The germline CDR1 and CDR2 sequences are SGHTA and FQGTGA.

The chain has TRBV7-9 and TRBJ2-7, with D tentatively TRBD1 (8 bases). V was trimmed by 3 bases and J by 5 bases, leaving 17 bases between them. Germline V gene data show CDR1 as SEHNR and CDR2 as FQNEAQ (reference sequence). This CDR3 comprises 15 residues. The CDR3 loop reads CASSLGGTGSDEQYF. The CDR3 region has the DNA TGTGCCAGCAGCTTGGGGGGGACAGGATCGGACGAGCAGTACTTC.

This clonotype was observed many times. This chain's CDR3 is CASSLARASGRREQYF. CDR3 bases: TGTGCCAGCAGCTTAGCGAGGGCTAGCGGGAGACGCGAGCAGTACTTC. The chain joins TRBV7-2 to TRBJ2-7; 10 bases match TRBD2. J gave up 6 bases and V 0 bases, and 8 bases lay outside the gene matches. Germline CDR1 reads SGHTA; CDR2 reads FQGNSA. The CDR3 contains 16 residues.

This chain joins TRBV9 and TRBJ1-4, with TRBD1 matching 10 bases. Germline V lookup: CDR1 SGDLS, CDR2 YYNGEE. Unmatched junction bases numbered 0, after V lost 0 bases and J lost 10 bases. CDR3 size: 13 residues. The CDR3 DNA reads TGTGCCAGCAGCGTAGGGACAGGGGGAAAACTGTTTTTT. Encoded protein: CASSVGTGGKLFF.

Ten or more counts support this clonotype. This chain joins TRBV7-2 and TRBJ2-5; 13 bases align to TRBD2. CDR3 size: 15 residues. Germline assignment: CDR1 SGHTA and CDR2 FQGNSA. With 4 bases clipped from V and 9 bases from J, the junction kept 8 bases outside the gene matches. CDR3 sequence reads: CASSSGTSGARAQYF. The CDR3 region has the DNA TGTGCCAGCAGCTCCGGGACTAGCGGGGCTCGGGCCCAGTACTTC.

At least ten counts were recorded for this clonotype. The CDR3 coding sequence is TGTGCCAGCAGCGGAGTGACAGGGGCCTACGAGCAGTACTTC. It translates to CASSGVTGAYEQYF. The chain links TRBV7-2 to TRBJ2-7, with 8 bases aligning to TRBD1. CDR1 is SGHTA and CDR2 is FQGNSA in the germline V gene. The CDR3 totals 14 residues. Trimming removed 5 bases from V and 2 bases from J; junction bases left unmatched: 5.

This clonotype was picked up a small number of times. The V call is TRBV4-1, the J call TRBJ1-2; 7 bases fit TRBD1. In germline, CDR1 is MGHRA, CDR2 YSYEKL. The CDR3 extends over 14 amino acids. V lost 6 bases and J lost 2; bases outside the gene matches: 6. CDR3 nucleotides: TGCGCCAGCAGTCGACCGGGACAGAACTATGGCTACACCTTC. Protein product: CASSRPGQNYGYTF.

This clonotype was seen only a few times. The CDR3 is CASRSTGFGDTEAFF. The CDR3 bases are TGTGCCAGTAGAAGTACAGGGTTTGGAGACACTGAAGCTTTCTTT. V is TRBV19 and J is TRBJ1-1; D possibly corresponds to TRBD1 (6 bases). V was clipped by 6 bases and J by 3 bases, with 17 bases between them. The length of the CDR3 is 15 residues. CDR1 is LNHDA and CDR2 is SQIVND in the germline V gene (reference sequence).

Only a few counts were recorded for this clonotype. The chain carries TRBV2 and TRBJ2-7, with a weak D call TRBD2 (6 bases). Per the germline V gene, CDR1 is SNHLY and CDR2 is FYNNEI. The CDR3 loop spans 19 amino acids. V was cut by 6 bases and J by 2 bases, with 29 bases left in between. The CDR3 region is CASRGPRDLNAPPPYEQYF. In DNA form, the CDR3 reads TGTGCCAGCAGGGGGCCGCGGGACCTAAACGCCCCCCCTCCCTACGAGCAGTACTTC. Full variable domain (rest looked up from reference TRBV2 and TRBJ2-7): EPEVTQTPSHQVTQMGQEVILRCVPISNHLYFYWYRQILGQKVEFLVSFYNNEISEKSEIFDDQFSVERPDGSNFTLKIRSTKLEDSAMYFCASRGPRDLNAPPPYEQYFGPGTRLTVT.

This clonotype was seen a few times. This chain uses TRBV6-5 with TRBJ1-2, with D uncertain. The CDR3 runs to 12 residues. The V gene lost 8 bases and the J gene lost 8 bases, with 15 bases spanning the gap. Germline CDR1 is MNHEY and CDR2 is SVGAGI. DNA of the CDR3: TGTGCCAGCTCAAGGACTTCTGGGGGCTACACCTTC. Translation: CASSRTSGGYTF.

This clonotype has ten or more counts. The chain joins TRBV19 to TRBJ1-6; 7 bases fit TRBD1. Germline values: CDR1 LNHDA, CDR2 SQIVND (reference sequence). The CDR3 is made up of 15 amino acids. J gave up 8 bases and V 7 bases, and 11 bases lay outside the gene matches. The CDR3 here is CASTTTGRRDSPLHF. CDR3 bases: TGTGCCAGTACTACGACAGGGCGTAGGGATTCACCCCTCCACTTT.